The 25 T cell receptor beta chains in this list originate from one sample, sequenced in a study of blood T cell repertoires in COVID-19. Assay used: immunoSEQ multiplex PCR; TCRdb lists only in-frame clones, some missing. The table has about 440,000 clones, approximately 88% seen once. The sequencing sample was made of peripheral blood. The receptors stem from a woman in her forties or fifties with COVID-19, enrolled during active disease.

The rearrangement joins TRBV3-1 (or the pseudogene TRBV3-2) to TRBJ1-2; 9 bases map to TRBD1. Germline CDR1 reads LGHDT; CDR2 reads YNNKEL (reference sequence). J was trimmed by 6 bases and V by 4 bases; bases with no gene match: 9. The length of the CDR3 is 15 residues. CDR3 DNA sequence: TGTGCCAGCAGCCCGCGGACAGGGGAAAGAAATGGCTACACCTTC. Translating it yields CASSPRTGERNGYTF.

This rearrangement joins TRBV30 to TRBJ1-1, with D tentatively TRBD1 (5 bases). Germline CDR1 is GTSNPN and CDR2 is SVGIG (reference sequence). Trimming shortened V by 0 bases and J by 4 bases, and 6 bases separated the two germline ends. The CDR3 is made up of 12 amino acids. The DNA for the CDR3 is TGTGCCTGGAGTGTGACAGCCACTGAAGCTTTCTTT. This encodes CAWSVTATEAFF.

The V gene is TRBV19, the J gene TRBJ2-5, with D possibly being TRBD2 (5 bases). The CDR3 totals 13 residues. V lost 5 bases, J lost 4 bases, and 11 bases lay in between. Per germline, CDR1 LNHDA and CDR2 SQIVND (reference sequence). The CDR3 sequence: CASSESAGETQYF. CDR3 in DNA: TGTGCCAGTAGTGAGTCGGCGGGAGAGACCCAGTACTTC. The full variable domain, completed using reference TRBV19 and TRBJ2-5, is DGGITQSPKYLFRKEGQNVTLSCEQNLNHDAMYWYRQDPGQGLRLIYYSQIVNDFQKGDIAEGYSVSREKKESFPLTVTSAQKNPTAFYLCASSESAGETQYFGPGTRLLVL.

This chain uses TRBV4-2 with TRBJ1-2; 7 bases align to TRBD1. The CDR3 runs 18 residues. Germline V lookup: CDR1 LGHNA, CDR2 YNFKEQ. The ends lost 2 bases at V and 1 base at J; junction bases unmatched: 13. The CDR3 DNA sequence: TGTGCCAGCAGCCAACGAAGTAGCCGGGACAGCGTTAACTATGGCTACACCTTC. Translation: CASSQRSSRDSVNYGYTF.

The chain joins TRBV27 to TRBJ2-5; no clear D gene. Germline CDR1 reads MNHEY; CDR2 reads SMNVEV (reference sequence). CDR3 length: 13 residues. V was cut by 0 bases and J by 5 bases, with 7 bases left in between. The CDR3 loop is CASSLSRRETQYF. The CDR3, as DNA: TGTGCCAGCAGTTTATCTCGGCGGGAGACCCAGTACTTC.

This rearrangement joins TRBV7-8 to TRBJ1-1; possible D gene TRBD1, 5 bases. The CDR3 is 14 amino acids. Germline V gene sequence: CDR1 SGHVS, CDR2 FQNEAQ. V was cut by 6 bases and J by 5 bases, with 16 bases left in between. CDR3 region: CASSHVGLGTEAFF. CDR3 DNA sequence: TGTGCCAGCAGTCACGTGGGGCTCGGGACTGAAGCTTTCTTT.

The CDR3 loop reads CASSLDYLSGELFF. As DNA, the CDR3 is TGTGCCAGCAGCTTAGATTATCTTTCGGGGGAGCTGTTTTTT. The rearrangement uses TRBV11-2 and TRBJ2-2; D remains unclear. The V gene's germline CDR1 is SGHAT and CDR2 FQNNGV. V lost 0 bases and J 8 bases, leaving 10 bases between the germline ends. This CDR3 has 14 amino acids.

This rearrangement joins TRBV7-9 to TRBJ2-7, with TRBD1 identical over 9 bases. V shed 2 bases, J shed 7 bases, and the junction held 9 bases outside the gene matches. The germline V gene has CDR1 SEHNR and CDR2 FQNEAQ (reference sequence). The CDR3 totals 15 residues. CDR3 region: CASSLFGTGTLEQYF. CDR3 DNA: TGTGCCAGCAGCTTATTCGGGACAGGGACTCTAGAGCAGTACTTC.

J is TRBJ1-1 and V is TRBV24-1; 9 bases are a match to TRBD1. Germline V gene data show CDR1 as KGHDR and CDR2 as SFDVKD. V shed 4 bases and J 5 bases; nucleotides not matched to a gene: 4. This CDR3 has 14 amino acids. The CDR3 region is CATSDSGTGTEAFF. CDR3 coding DNA: TGTGCCACCAGTGACTCCGGGACAGGGACTGAAGCTTTCTTT.

The chain is built from TRBV5-1 and TRBJ1-1, with 7 bases matching TRBD1. This CDR3 spans 15 amino acids. CDR1 and CDR2 (germline): SGHRS, YFSETQ. V was clipped by 4 bases and J by 4 bases; unmatched bases: 10. The DNA for the CDR3 is TGCGCCAGCAGCCTGGGGGTCCAGGGGGGCACTGAAGCTTTCTTT. Translating gives CASSLGVQGGTEAFF.

The V and J genes are TRBV27 and TRBJ1-1; no firm D call. The germline CDR1 and CDR2 sequences are MNHEY and SMNVEV (reference sequence). Trimming pared 7 bases from V and 0 bases from J, leaving 9 bases between. The CDR3 totals 13 residues. CDR3 in amino acids: CASKGGLNTEAFF. CDR3 in DNA: TGTGCCAGCAAAGGAGGGTTGAACACTGAAGCTTTCTTT.

Details on this clone: The sample has other DNA sequences that encode this CDR3 too. This rearrangement joins TRBV5-1 to TRBJ1-3; D remains ambiguous. This CDR3 has 14 residues. The germline CDR1 and CDR2 sequences are SGHRS and YFSETQ. The germline V and J ends were trimmed by 4 bases and 6 bases, with 14 bases remaining between them. The CDR3 DNA follows: TGCGCCAGCAGCCTGGTGGGAGCAATAAACACCATATATTTT. Residues: CASSLVGAINTIYF.

The chain uses TRBV7-2 and TRBJ1-1; D is uncertain. Per germline, CDR1 SGHTA and CDR2 FQGNSA. This CDR3 has 13 residues. V was clipped by 5 bases and J by 9 bases, with 16 bases between them. CDR3 DNA: TGTGCCAGCAGCCATCCGTGGCAGACTCAAGCTTTCTTT. It codes for CASSHPWQTQAFF.

This clone was found a few times. The chain employs TRBV18 and TRBJ1-3; possibly TRBD1 for D (5 bases). The CDR3 is 15 amino acids. Germline V lookup: CDR1 KGHSH, CDR2 LQKENI. The germline V and J ends were trimmed by 6 bases and 12 bases, with 24 bases remaining between them. In DNA, the CDR3 is TGTGCCAGCTCCCCCTCATGGACTGCCGGGGGGGGCATATATTTT. Encoded protein: CASSPSWTAGGGIYF.

The V and J genes are TRBV28 and TRBJ2-5, with D perhaps matching TRBD1 (7 bases). V was trimmed by 9 bases and J by 6 bases, leaving 26 bases between them. In germline, CDR1 is MDHEN, CDR2 SYDVKM. The CDR3 contains 16 residues. The CDR3 protein is CASLPRGARGAKTQYF. CDR3 nucleotides: TGTGCCAGTCTCCCCCGCGGGGCCAGGGGGGCAAAGACCCAGTACTTC.

This clone was seen just once. The chain employs TRBV6-5 and TRBJ2-1; D ambiguous. V was clipped by 2 bases and J by 10 bases, with 12 bases between them. The CDR3 covers 13 residues. Per the germline V gene, CDR1 is MNHEY and CDR2 is SVGAGI. The CDR3 nucleotides are TGTGCCAGCAGTTACCTTGTCCCCAGGGAGCAGTTCTTC. Protein sequence: CASSYLVPREQFF.

V gene TRBV6-5 combines with J gene TRBJ1-4; D is perhaps TRBD1 (6 bases). The CDR3 has 14 residues. The V and J ends lost 6 bases and 4 bases respectively, with 12 bases between them. CDR1 and CDR2 from the germline V gene are MNHEY and SVGAGI. The CDR3 is CASSMTGFNEKLFF. CDR3 DNA: TGTGCCAGCAGCATGACAGGCTTTAATGAAAAACTGTTTTTT.

The genes are TRBV18 and TRBJ1-3; 7 bases line up with TRBD1. Losses at the gene ends were 6 bases for V and 6 bases for J; bases not matched to a gene: 14. The CDR3 totals 16 residues. From germline, CDR1 is KGHSH and CDR2 LQKENI. The CDR3 spells CASSQNKRDSPNTIYF. Here the CDR3 DNA reads TGTGCCAGCTCCCAGAACAAACGGGACAGCCCAAACACCATATATTTT. The variable domain in full, with the rest retrieved from reference TRBV18 and TRBJ1-3, is NAGVMQNPRHLVRRRGQEARLRCSPMKGHSHVYWYRQLPEEGLKFMVYLQKENIIDESGMPKERFSAEFPKEGPSILRIQQVVRGDSAAYFCASSQNKRDSPNTIYFGEGSWLTVV.

This sequence joins TRBV4-2 and TRBJ2-3; D not certain. The CDR3 has 12 residues. CDR1 is LGHNA and CDR2 is YNFKEQ in the germline V gene. The V gene lost 0 bases and the J gene lost 9 bases, with 7 bases spanning the gap. CDR3 in DNA: TGTGCCAGCAGCCAAGATCTTCGGACGCAGTATTTT. It codes for CASSQDLRTQYF.

The chain carries TRBV13 and TRBJ2-3; 13 positions match TRBD2. The CDR3 runs 18 residues. Trimming took 4 bases from V and 0 from J; bases not matched to a gene: 7. Germline lookup yields CDR1 PRHDT and CDR2 FYEKMQ (reference sequence). CDR3 region: CASSSPGLAGPSTDTQYF. Written as DNA, the CDR3 is TGTGCCAGCAGCTCTCCGGGACTAGCGGGGCCTAGCACAGATACGCAGTATTTT.

CDR3: CASSEETGVRTDTQYF. The DNA of the CDR3 is TGTGCCAGCAGTGAAGAGACAGGGGTTAGGACAGATACGCAGTATTTT. V and J are TRBV6-1 and TRBJ2-3, with 8 bases identical to TRBD1. Trimming at V came to 1 base and at J to 3 bases, leaving 6 bases not matched to a gene. Germline V gene sequence: CDR1 MNHNS, CDR2 SASEGT. This CDR3 contains 16 residues.

The V gene is TRBV5-1, the J gene TRBJ1-2, with TRBD1 as a possible D gene (6 bases). V was shortened by 0 bases and J by 3 bases, with 12 bases between the two germline ends. The CDR3 has 15 residues. CDR1 is SGHRS and CDR2 is YFSETQ in the germline V gene. Here the CDR3 DNA reads TGCGCCAGCAGCTTGGAGAGGACAGATTACTATGGCTACACCTTC. Translating gives CASSLERTDYYGYTF.

This clone appeared once. The rearrangement uses TRBV30 and TRBJ2-3; a possible D gene is TRBD1 (6 bases). V dropped 1 base and J dropped 7 bases, with 18 bases sitting between them. Germline V gene sequence: CDR1 GTSNPN, CDR2 SVGIG (reference sequence). This CDR3 region has 15 residues. This CDR3 reads CAWSGQLGGWNTQYF. In nucleotides, the CDR3 is TGTGCCTGGAGTGGACAGCTAGGGGGTTGGAATACGCAGTATTTT. The whole variable domain, filled in from reference TRBV30 and TRBJ2-3, reads SQTIHQWPATLVQPVGSPLSLECTVEGTSNPNLYWYRQAAGRGLQLLFYSVGIGQISSEVPQNLSASRPQDRQFILSSKKLLLSDSGFYLCAWSGQLGGWNTQYFGPGTRLTVL.

The chain carries TRBV6-5 and TRBJ1-2, with 7 bases aligning to TRBD1. Trimming removed 5 bases from V and 7 bases from J; junction bases left unmatched: 10. CDR1 and CDR2 (germline): MNHEY, SVGAGI. The CDR3 sequence is 14 residues long. The CDR3 region is CASSPDRVYGGYTF. The CDR3, as DNA: TGTGCCAGCAGTCCAGACAGGGTTTATGGTGGCTACACCTTC.

This clone has only one observation. This chain links TRBV5-1 with TRBJ1-2; D may be TRBD1 (5 bases). Germline CDR1 reads SGHRS; CDR2 reads YFSETQ. V was trimmed by 1 base and J by 4 bases, leaving 11 bases between them. There are 14 residues in the CDR3. For the CDR3, the DNA is TGCGCCAGCAGCTTGTCGGGGGTACTCTATGGCTACACCTTC. It codes for CASSLSGVLYGYTF.